This TCR beta chain stems from a study of shared clonotypes between healthy human individuals (dated by TCRdb to about 2020). Describing the broader study: The cohort included three men and a couple of women between 18 and 49 years of age. The study deeply sequenced blood TCR repertoires of roughly five healthy adults to estimate repertoire size and the extent of clonotype sharing between individuals. Each donor's leukapheresis produced roughly between about 0.9 and 9.5 billion PBMCs. For each donor, three plates each were used for CD4 naive and CD4 memory, two plates were used for CD8 naive, and one plate was used for CD8 memory. To increase sequencing depth and limit assay-specific biases, TCR repertoire library preparation and sequencing were carried out by different laboratories using diverse techniques.

Donors were healthy HIV-negative adults with no recently reported acute infections or vaccinations. All donors were Caucasian adults living in Nashville, Tennessee, USA. CD4+ T cells were enriched by magnetic negative selection; naive cells were then positively selected on CD45RA, and the negative fraction formed the memory subset. Blood was collected by leukapheresis, and PBMCs were isolated by Ficoll-Histopaque density gradient centrifugation and then cryopreserved in liquid nitrogen vapor phase. Purity and quantity of every magnetically sorted T cell population were checked by analytical flow cytometry. Genomic DNA was isolated from every sorted fraction and measured by UV absorbance on a Nanodrop 2000c. Results and caveats for the whole study, not just this receptor: Naive subsets generally had larger estimated clonotype richness than memory subsets did. Sampling was restricted to blood, and TCR repertoires in tissues likely differ from the TCR repertoires found in blood. Because the study included a small number of donors, the genetic and exposure-history diversity represented was limited. When four donors were compared, the shared fraction of clonotypes was about 5.4% for naive CD4, 3.5% for naive CD8, 2.3% for memory CD4, and less than 0.5% for memory CD8. Higher generation probabilities were observed for clonotypes shared by all four sorted-subset donors than for non-shared clonotypes. Rarefaction of sorted-subset datasets indicated incomplete sequencing despite the large sequencing depth. Pairwise subsampling indicated that sequencing depth was expected to affect the degree of clonotype sharing among donors.

This clone was seen once. Its recognized antigen is unknown. No base qualities exist here, and no much larger clone lies one base off it. Other DNA sequences of this sample code for an identical CDR3. TCR CDR3 regions were amplified from genomic DNA by multiplex PCR using the deep immunoSEQ assay. Extracted genomic DNA from each cell subset was distributed evenly across all wells of several immunoSEQ 96-well plates, and each plate was treated as a replicate. For sorted subsets, each replicate PCR was loaded with approximately 200 ng genomic DNA, equivalent to some 27,000 T cell genomes. Purified libraries were measured with a Qubit 3.0 fluorometer, size-checked on a Bioanalyzer 2100, and measured again with the KAPA Library Quantification kit. Every immunoSEQ 96-well plate was sequenced on a separate single-read 150-cycle Illumina NextSeq 550 flow cell. The paper's data handling went like this. Because the immunoSEQ output included only junctional sequences and no quality scores, the filtering could not be the same as the filtering used for full-length reads. To assign V/J genes and CDR3, sequences were annotated against IMGT germline references using PyIR, a Python wrapper for IgBLAST v1.9. Reads with weak V/J assignments (E-value above 1e-6), missing CDR3, stop codons, out-of-frame junctions, or ambiguous translated residues were removed. A V3J clonotype was defined by an identical inferred V gene, J gene, and CDR3 amino acid sequence. The percentage overlap between two repertoires was calculated by dividing the number of shared unique clonotypes by the size of the smaller repertoire. Repertoire richness was assessed with RTK rarefaction, the Chao1 estimator, and Recon v2.1 estimates of unobserved clonotypes. OLGA was used to compute generation probabilities for all TCRbeta clonotypes that the gDNA method yielded from a handful of donors. TCRdb mirrors the immuneACCESS table, restricted to in-frame sequences. Some clones are absent from its copies; in checked studies, under half trace to an unresolved V gene, and the reason for the others is unknown. V, J and clone size were drawn from that table, and D and trimming were deduced from the DNA. The sample profile shows about 2.3 million clones; under 95% of them were found once. Approximately 0.4% of the sample is held by the ten biggest clonotypes.

V loses 0 bases, J loses 5 bases, and the germline ends lie 9 bases apart. The cysteine opens and the phenylalanine closes a CDR3 of 14 amino acids. Just CDR3 DNA is preserved here, 42 bases in frame from base 1. CDR1 and CDR2, looked up from the germline V gene, are SGHRS and YFSETQ. The chain is encoded by TRBV5-1 joined to TRBJ1-5; the D gene cannot be named for sure. Specimen: naive CD4+ T cells from PBMCs. Sample cell subset or site, as interpreted from the label and publication: CD45RA+ positively selected. The source is a man younger than 30 in good health. Some clones in this sample may be carry-over from other donors' samples. This receptor carries the CDR3 CASSLGQADQPQHF. The nucleotide sequence is given as TGCGCCAGCAGCTTGGGGCAGGCTGATCAGCCCCAGCATTTT.